Given below is one TCR beta chain in context. Its target is unknown. Other DNA variants within this sample encode the same CDR3. The J segment lost 4 bases and the V segment lost 5 bases, leaving 11 bases of the junction unmatched. Germline assignment: CDR1 MNHEY and CDR2 SMNVEV (reference sequence). CDR3 size: 16 residues. The source of the sample is a study of OX40 agonist ivuxolimab in advanced cancers. Whole-study context: Ivuxolimab, an antibody that agonizes OX40 (CD134), was administered to the patients. Study-level points and caveats: Certain nonresponding patients likewise had low normalized T-cell clonal expansion. Expanded peripheral T cells had an undetermined antigen specificity.

The repertoire was sequenced with immunoSEQ multiplex PCR; TCRdb's copy has only in-frame clones and lacks some. The top ten clones hold approximately 0.78% of a sample with over 80,000 clones, roughly 83% of them seen once. This chain uses TRBV27 with TRBJ1-2; 9 bases line up with TRBD1. Sequenced material: CD4+ or CD8+ T cells sorted from blood, taken in a trial of the OX40 agonist ivuxolimab. The sequence derives from an adult with an advanced solid tumor such as melanoma, head and neck, liver or kidney cancer. CDR3 sequence reads: CASSALGTGNGYGYTF. DNA of the CDR3: TGTGCCAGCAGTGCCCTTGGGACAGGGAATGGCTATGGCTACACCTTC.